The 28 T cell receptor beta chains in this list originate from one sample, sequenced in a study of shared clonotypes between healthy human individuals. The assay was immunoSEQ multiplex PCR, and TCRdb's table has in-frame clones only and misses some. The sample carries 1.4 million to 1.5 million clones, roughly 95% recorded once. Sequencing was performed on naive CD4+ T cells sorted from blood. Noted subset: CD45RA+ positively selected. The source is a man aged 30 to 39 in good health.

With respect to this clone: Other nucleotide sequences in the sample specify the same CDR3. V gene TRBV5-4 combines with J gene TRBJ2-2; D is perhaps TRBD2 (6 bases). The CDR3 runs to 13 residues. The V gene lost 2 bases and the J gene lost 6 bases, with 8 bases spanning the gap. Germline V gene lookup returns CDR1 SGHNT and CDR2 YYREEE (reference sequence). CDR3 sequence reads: CASSLGGPGELFF. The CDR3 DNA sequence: TGTGCCAGCAGCTTAGGAGGGCCCGGGGAGCTGTTTTTT.

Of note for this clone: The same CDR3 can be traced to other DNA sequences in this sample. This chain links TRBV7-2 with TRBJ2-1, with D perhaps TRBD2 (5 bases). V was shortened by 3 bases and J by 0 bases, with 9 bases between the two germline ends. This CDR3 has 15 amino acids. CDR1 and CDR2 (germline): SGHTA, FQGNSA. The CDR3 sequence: CASSFSGSSYNEQFF. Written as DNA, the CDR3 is TGTGCCAGCAGCTTTTCGGGATCCTCCTACAATGAGCAGTTCTTC.

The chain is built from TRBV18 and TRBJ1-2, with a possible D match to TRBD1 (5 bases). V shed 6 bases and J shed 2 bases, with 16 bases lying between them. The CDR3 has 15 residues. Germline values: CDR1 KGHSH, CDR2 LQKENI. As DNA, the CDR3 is TGTGCCAGCTCGCTGGACATGGGAGACAACTATGGCTACACCTTC. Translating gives CASSLDMGDNYGYTF.

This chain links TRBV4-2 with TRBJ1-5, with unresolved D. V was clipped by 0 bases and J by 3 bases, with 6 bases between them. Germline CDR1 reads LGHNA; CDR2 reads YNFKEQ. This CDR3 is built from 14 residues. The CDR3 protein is CASSQEQHNQPQHF. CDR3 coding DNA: TGTGCCAGCAGCCAAGAACAACACAATCAGCCCCAGCATTTT.

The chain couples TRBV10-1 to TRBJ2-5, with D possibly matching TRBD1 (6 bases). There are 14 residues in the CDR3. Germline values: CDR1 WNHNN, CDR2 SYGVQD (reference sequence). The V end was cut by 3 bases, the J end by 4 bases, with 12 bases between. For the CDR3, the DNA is TGCGCCAGCAGTGAATATGAAGGGGGAGAGACCCAGTACTTC. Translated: CASSEYEGGETQYF.

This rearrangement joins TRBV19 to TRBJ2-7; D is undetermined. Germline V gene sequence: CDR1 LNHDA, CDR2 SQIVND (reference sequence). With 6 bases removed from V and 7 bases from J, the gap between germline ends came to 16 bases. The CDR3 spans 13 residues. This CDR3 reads CASSELSPREQYF. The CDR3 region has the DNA TGTGCCAGTAGCGAGCTGTCGCCTCGGGAGCAGTACTTC.

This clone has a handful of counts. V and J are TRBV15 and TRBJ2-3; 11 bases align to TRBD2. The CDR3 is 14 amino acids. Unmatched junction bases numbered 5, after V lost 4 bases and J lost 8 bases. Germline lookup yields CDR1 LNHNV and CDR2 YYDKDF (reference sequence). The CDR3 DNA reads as TGTGCCACCAGCAACGGACTAGCGGGCGGTACGCAGTATTTT. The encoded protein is CATSNGLAGGTQYF.

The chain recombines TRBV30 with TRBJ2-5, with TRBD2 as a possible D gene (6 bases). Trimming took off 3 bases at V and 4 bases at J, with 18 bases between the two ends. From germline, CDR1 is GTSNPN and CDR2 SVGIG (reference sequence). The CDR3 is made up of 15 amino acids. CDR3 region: CAWREGLQYGETQYF. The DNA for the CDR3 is TGTGCCTGGAGGGAGGGCCTTCAGTACGGAGAGACCCAGTACTTC.

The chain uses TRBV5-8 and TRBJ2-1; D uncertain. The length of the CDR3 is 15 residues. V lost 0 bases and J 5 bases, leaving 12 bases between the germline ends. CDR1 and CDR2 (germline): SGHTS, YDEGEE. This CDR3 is CASSLGYLVDNEQFF. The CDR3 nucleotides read TGTGCCAGCAGCTTGGGGTATTTGGTCGACAATGAGCAGTTCTTC. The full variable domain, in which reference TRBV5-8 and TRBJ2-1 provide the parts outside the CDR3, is EAGVTQSPTHLIKTRGQQATLRCSPISGHTSVYWYQQALGLGLQFLLWYDEGEERNRGNFPPRFSGRQFPNYSSELNVNALELEDSALYLCASSLGYLVDNEQFFGPGTRLTVL.

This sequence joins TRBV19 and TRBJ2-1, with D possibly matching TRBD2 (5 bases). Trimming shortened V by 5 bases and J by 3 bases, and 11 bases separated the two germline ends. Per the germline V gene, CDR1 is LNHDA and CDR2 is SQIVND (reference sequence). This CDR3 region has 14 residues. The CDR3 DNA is TGTGCCAGTAGTGGACTCGGACTCTACAATGAGCAGTTCTTC. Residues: CASSGLGLYNEQFF.

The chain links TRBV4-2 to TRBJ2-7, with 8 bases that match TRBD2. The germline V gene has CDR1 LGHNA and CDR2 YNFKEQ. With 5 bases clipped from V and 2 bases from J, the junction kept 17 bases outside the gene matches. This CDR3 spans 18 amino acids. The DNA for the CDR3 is TGTGCCAGCAGCGCACCACTCCTAGGGCTAGCGGGCGCCTACGAGCAGTACTTC. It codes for CASSAPLLGLAGAYEQYF.

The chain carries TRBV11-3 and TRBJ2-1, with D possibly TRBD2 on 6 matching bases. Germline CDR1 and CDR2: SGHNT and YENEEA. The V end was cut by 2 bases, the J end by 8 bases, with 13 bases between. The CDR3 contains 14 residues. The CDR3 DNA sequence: TGTGCCAGCAGCTTATCTCACGGGAGTGATGAGCAGTTCTTC. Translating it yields CASSLSHGSDEQFF.

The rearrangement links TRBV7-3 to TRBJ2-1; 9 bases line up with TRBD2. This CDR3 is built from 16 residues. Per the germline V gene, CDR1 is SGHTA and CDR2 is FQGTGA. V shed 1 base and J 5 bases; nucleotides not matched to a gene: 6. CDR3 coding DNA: TGTGCCAGCAGCTTAAGAGGCGGGAGGGCCCACAATGAGCAGTTCTTC. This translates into CASSLRGGRAHNEQFF. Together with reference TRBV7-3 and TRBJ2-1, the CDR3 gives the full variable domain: GAGVSQTPSNKVTEKGKYVELRCDPISGHTALYWYRQSLGQGPEFLIYFQGTGAADDSGLPNDRFFAVRPEGSVSTLKIQRTERGDSAVYLCASSLRGGRAHNEQFFGPGTRLTVL.

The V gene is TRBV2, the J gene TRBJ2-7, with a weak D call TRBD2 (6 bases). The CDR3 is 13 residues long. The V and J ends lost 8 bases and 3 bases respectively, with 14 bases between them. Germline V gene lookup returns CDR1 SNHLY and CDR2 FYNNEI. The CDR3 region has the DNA TGTGCCAGCGGTGGGACTCCGAACTACGAGCAGTACTTC. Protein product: CASGGTPNYEQYF.

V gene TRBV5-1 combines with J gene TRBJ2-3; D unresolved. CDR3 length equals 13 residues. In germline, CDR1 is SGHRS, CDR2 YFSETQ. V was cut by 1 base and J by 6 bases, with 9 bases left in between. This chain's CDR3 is CASSLFSPDTQYF. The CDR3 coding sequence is TGCGCCAGCAGCTTGTTTAGCCCCGATACGCAGTATTTT.

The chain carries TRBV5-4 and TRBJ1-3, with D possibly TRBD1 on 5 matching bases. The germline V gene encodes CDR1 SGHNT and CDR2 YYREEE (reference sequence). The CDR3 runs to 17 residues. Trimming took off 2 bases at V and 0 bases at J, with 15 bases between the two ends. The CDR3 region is CASSFEGLANSGNTIYF. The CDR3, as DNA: TGTGCCAGCAGCTTCGAGGGGTTAGCAAACTCTGGAAACACCATATATTTT. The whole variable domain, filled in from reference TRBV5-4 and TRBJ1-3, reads ETGVTQSPTHLIKTRGQQVTLRCSSQSGHNTVSWYQQALGQGPQFIFQYYREEENGRGNFPPRFSGLQFPNYSSELNVNALELDDSALYLCASSFEGLANSGNTIYFGEGSWLTVV.

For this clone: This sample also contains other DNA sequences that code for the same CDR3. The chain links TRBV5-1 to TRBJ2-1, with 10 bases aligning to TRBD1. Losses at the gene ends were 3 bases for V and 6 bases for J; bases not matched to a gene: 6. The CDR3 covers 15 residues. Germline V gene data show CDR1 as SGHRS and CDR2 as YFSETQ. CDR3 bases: TGCGCCAGCAGCTCCCCGGGACAGGGGTTCAATGAGCAGTTCTTC. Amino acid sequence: CASSSPGQGFNEQFF.

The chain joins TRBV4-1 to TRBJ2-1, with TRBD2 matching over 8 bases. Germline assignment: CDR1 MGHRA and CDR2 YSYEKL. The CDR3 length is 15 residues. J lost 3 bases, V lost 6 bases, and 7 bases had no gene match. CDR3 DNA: TGCGCCAGCAGACCTTCCAGCGGGGGCTACAATGAGCAGTTCTTC. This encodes CASRPSSGGYNEQFF.

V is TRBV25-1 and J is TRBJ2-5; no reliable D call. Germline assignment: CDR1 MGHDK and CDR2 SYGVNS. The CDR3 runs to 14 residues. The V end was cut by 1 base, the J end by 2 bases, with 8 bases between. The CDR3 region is CASSEFRVQETQYF. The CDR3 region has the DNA TGTGCCAGCAGTGAATTTAGGGTTCAAGAGACCCAGTACTTC.

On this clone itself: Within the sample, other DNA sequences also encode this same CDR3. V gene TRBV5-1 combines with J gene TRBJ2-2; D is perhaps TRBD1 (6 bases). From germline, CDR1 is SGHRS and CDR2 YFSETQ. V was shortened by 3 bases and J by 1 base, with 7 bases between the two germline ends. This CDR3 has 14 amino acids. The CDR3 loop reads CASSSTGNTGELFF. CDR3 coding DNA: TGCGCCAGCAGCTCGACAGGGAACACCGGGGAGCTGTTTTTT.

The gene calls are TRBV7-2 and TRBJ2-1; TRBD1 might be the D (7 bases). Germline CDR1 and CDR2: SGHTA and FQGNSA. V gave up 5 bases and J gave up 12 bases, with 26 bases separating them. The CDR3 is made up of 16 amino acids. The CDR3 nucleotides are TGTGCCAGCAGCCCCCCCCAGGGGGGTCTACAAATAGTGCAGTTCTTC. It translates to CASSPPQGGLQIVQFF.

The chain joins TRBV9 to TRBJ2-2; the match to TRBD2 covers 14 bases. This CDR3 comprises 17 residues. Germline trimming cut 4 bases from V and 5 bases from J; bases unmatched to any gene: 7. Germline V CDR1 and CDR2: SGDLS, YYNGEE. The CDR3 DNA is TGTGCCAGCAGCCTCGGACTAGCGGGAGGAGCGACCGGGGAGCTGTTTTTT. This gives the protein CASSLGLAGGATGELFF.

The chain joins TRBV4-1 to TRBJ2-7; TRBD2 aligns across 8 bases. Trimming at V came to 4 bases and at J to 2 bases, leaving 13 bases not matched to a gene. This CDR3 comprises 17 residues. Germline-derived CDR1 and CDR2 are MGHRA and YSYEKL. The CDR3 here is CASSRLWGTSRTYEQYF. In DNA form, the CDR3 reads TGCGCCAGCAGCCGGCTCTGGGGGACTAGTCGAACCTACGAGCAGTACTTC.

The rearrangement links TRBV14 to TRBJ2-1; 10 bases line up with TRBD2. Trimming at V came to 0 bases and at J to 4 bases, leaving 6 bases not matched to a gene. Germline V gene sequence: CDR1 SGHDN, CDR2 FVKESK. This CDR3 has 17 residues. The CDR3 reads CASSQDLLAGVYNEQFF. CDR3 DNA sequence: TGTGCCAGCAGCCAAGATCTCCTAGCGGGAGTGTACAATGAGCAGTTCTTC.

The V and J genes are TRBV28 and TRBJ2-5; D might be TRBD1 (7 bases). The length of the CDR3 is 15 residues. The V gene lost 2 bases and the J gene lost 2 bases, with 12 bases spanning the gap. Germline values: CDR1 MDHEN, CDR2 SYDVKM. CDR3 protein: CASSLAAGGQETQYF. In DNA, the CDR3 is TGTGCCAGCAGTTTAGCGGCAGGGGGGCAAGAGACCCAGTACTTC.

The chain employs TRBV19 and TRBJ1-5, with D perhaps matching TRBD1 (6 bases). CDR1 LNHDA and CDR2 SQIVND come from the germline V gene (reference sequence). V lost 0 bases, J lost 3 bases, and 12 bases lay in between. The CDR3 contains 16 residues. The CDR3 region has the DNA TGTGCCAGTAGTATAGATCCGACAGGACCCAATCAGCCCCAGCATTTT. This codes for CASSIDPTGPNQPQHF.

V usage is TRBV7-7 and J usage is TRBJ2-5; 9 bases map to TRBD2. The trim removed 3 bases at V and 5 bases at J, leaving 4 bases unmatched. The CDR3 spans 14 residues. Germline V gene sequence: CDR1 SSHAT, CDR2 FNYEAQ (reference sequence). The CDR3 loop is CASSLSAGGETQYF. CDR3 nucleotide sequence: TGTGCCAGCAGCTTGTCAGCGGGGGGTGAGACCCAGTACTTC.

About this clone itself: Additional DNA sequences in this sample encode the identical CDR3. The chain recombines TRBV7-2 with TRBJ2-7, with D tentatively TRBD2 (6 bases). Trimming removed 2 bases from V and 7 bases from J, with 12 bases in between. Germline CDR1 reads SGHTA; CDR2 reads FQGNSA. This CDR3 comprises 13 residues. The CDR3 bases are TGTGCCAGCAGCTTAAGGCCCCGGGGGGAGCAGTACTTC. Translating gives CASSLRPRGEQYF.